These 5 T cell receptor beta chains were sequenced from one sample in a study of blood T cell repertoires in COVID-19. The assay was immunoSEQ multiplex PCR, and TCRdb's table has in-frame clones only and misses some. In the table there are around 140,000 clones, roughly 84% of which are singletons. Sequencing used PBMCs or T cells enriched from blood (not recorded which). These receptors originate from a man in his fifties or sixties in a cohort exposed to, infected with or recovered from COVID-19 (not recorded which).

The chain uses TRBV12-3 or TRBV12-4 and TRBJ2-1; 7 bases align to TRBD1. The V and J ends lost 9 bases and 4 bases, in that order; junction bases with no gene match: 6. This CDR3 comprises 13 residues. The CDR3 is CASKGTAYNEQFF. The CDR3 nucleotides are TGTGCCAGTAAGGGGACAGCATACAATGAGCAGTTCTTC.

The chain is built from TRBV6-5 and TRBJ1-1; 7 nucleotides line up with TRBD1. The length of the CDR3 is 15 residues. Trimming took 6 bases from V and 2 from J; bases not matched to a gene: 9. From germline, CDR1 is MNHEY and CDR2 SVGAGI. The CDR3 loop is CASSGPRQGNTEAFF. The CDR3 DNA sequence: TGTGCCAGCAGCGGGCCCCGACAGGGCAACACTGAAGCTTTCTTT.

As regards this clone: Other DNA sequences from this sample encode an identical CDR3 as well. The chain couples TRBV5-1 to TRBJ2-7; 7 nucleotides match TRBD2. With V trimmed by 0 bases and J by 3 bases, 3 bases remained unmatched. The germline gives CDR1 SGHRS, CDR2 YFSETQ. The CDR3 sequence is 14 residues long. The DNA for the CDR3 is TGCGCCAGCAGCTTGGATCTAGCGGTCTACGAGCAGTACTTC. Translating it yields CASSLDLAVYEQYF.

For the CDR3, the DNA is TGTGCCAGCAGCCGTCGGCAGGGGAGCGGCTACACCTTC. It yields the protein CASSRRQGSGYTF. The chain links TRBV7-2 to TRBJ1-2; tentatively, D is TRBD1 (6 bases). The CDR3 contains 13 residues. The germline V and J ends were trimmed by 5 bases and 8 bases, with 15 bases remaining between them. Per germline, CDR1 SGHTA and CDR2 FQGNSA.

The CDR3 DNA sequence: TGTGCCAGCAGCCGGGACAGGGTCGGCTACACCTTC. It is translated as CASSRDRVGYTF. The genes are TRBV12-3 or TRBV12-4 and TRBJ1-2, with TRBD1 identical over 9 bases. The CDR3 has 12 amino acids. The V and J ends lost 6 bases and 8 bases, in that order; junction bases with no gene match: 4.